The next 30 T cell receptor beta chains were all read from a single sample in a study of T cell responses to AZD1222 COVID-19 vaccine. Clones were read by immunoSEQ multiplex PCR, and TCRdb kept only the in-frame ones, dropping some. The table includes roughly 130,000 clones, about nine tenths detected once. The sequences come from peripheral blood, collected on day 0 of AZD1222 vaccination. These receptors were taken from an adult in good health.

The chain recombines TRBV7-2 with TRBJ1-5; 10 bases align to TRBD1. The CDR3 length is 16 residues. With V trimmed by 5 bases and J by 4 bases, 8 bases remained unmatched. Germline CDR1 reads SGHTA; CDR2 reads FQGNSA. This CDR3 is CASSGWTGGGNQPQHF. CDR3 sequence (DNA): TGTGCCAGCAGCGGATGGACAGGGGGAGGAAATCAGCCCCAGCATTTT.

This clone has just one count. The chain couples TRBV19 to TRBJ2-3; TRBD1 is a possible D gene (5 bases). The germline V and J ends were trimmed by 4 bases and 4 bases, with 15 bases remaining between them. The CDR3 length is 15 residues. Germline V CDR1 and CDR2: LNHDA, SQIVND (reference sequence). CDR3: CASSNPRAAADTQYF. The CDR3 region has the DNA TGTGCCAGTAGTAACCCCAGGGCCGCTGCAGATACGCAGTATTTT.

The V gene is TRBV7-9, the J gene TRBJ1-4; no clear D. Germline CDR1 is SEHNR and CDR2 is FQNEAQ (reference sequence). CDR3 length equals 14 residues. V lost 1 base, J lost 4 bases, and 7 bases lay in between. This CDR3 reads CASSLGLGNEKLFF. The CDR3 DNA follows: TGTGCCAGCAGCTTAGGACTGGGTAATGAAAAACTGTTTTTT.

The chain uses TRBV4-2 and TRBJ2-2; tentative D call: TRBD2 (6 bases). This CDR3 has 16 residues. V lost 0 bases to trimming and J lost 0 bases, with 8 bases between them. Germline V lookup: CDR1 LGHNA, CDR2 YNFKEQ. CDR3 in DNA: TGTGCCAGCAGCCAAGAAACGGGGGCGAACACCGGGGAGCTGTTTTTT. This encodes CASSQETGANTGELFF.

The chain employs TRBV7-9 and TRBJ1-4; 8 bases map to TRBD1. CDR3 length: 14 amino acids. With 5 bases clipped from V and 3 bases from J, the junction kept 2 bases outside the gene matches. Germline V gene sequence: CDR1 SEHNR, CDR2 FQNEAQ (reference sequence). DNA for the CDR3: TGTGCCAGCAGCCCAGGGGGCTCTAATGAAAAACTGTTTTTT. Amino acid sequence: CASSPGGSNEKLFF.

The chain combines TRBV5-8 with TRBJ1-5, with D possibly TRBD1 on 6 matching bases. The CDR3 consists of 15 residues. The germline gives CDR1 SGHTS, CDR2 YDEGEE. Trimming stripped 3 bases from V and 3 bases from J, with 13 bases between. The DNA for the CDR3 is TGTGCCAGCAGCTCACAGGGAAGGAACAATCAGCCCCAGCATTTT. Translated: CASSSQGRNNQPQHF.

This chain joins TRBV28 and TRBJ2-1; no definite D call. Trimming took off 5 bases at V and 0 bases at J, with 8 bases between the two ends. There are 14 residues in the CDR3. The germline V gene has CDR1 MDHEN and CDR2 SYDVKM. CDR3 bases: TGTGCCAGCAGTCCGGCCAGCTCCTACAATGAGCAGTTCTTC. Residues: CASSPASSYNEQFF.

Turning to this clone: An end of the junction does not agree with germline; a read error may underlie this. The chain recombines TRBV4-1 with TRBJ2-7; the D gene is possibly TRBD1 (6 bases). CDR1 is MGHRA, CDR2 YSYEKL, per germline. The CDR3 covers 13 residues. In DNA form, the CDR3 reads TGCGCCAGCAGCCAAGATGTGGACAGTTCGGCGTTCTTC. Encoded protein: CASSQDVDSSAFF.

The chain combines TRBV2 with TRBJ2-7, with D possibly matching TRBD2 (7 bases). This CDR3 comprises 13 residues. Trimming took 11 bases from V and 2 from J, leaving 16 bases between them. Germline CDR1 is SNHLY and CDR2 is FYNNEI. CDR3 region: CASQGRGPYEQYF. For the CDR3, the DNA is TGTGCCTCCCAGGGGAGGGGTCCCTACGAGCAGTACTTC.

CDR3 in DNA: TGTGCCAGCAGCTTATCGGTTCAGCGGCGGCTTAATTCACCCCTCCACTTT. This gives the protein CASSLSVQRRLNSPLHF. This chain uses TRBV5-8 with TRBJ1-6, with D uncertain. Germline V lookup: CDR1 SGHTS, CDR2 YDEGEE. The CDR3 has 17 amino acids. V lost 2 bases and J lost 6, with 18 bases in between. Based on the CDR3 plus reference TRBV5-8 and TRBJ1-6, the full variable domain is EAGVTQSPTHLIKTRGQQATLRCSPISGHTSVYWYQQALGLGLQFLLWYDEGEERNRGNFPPRFSGRQFPNYSSELNVNALELEDSALYLCASSLSVQRRLNSPLHFGNGTRLTVT.

The chain uses TRBV6-5 and TRBJ1-5; 9 nucleotides agree with TRBD1. CDR1 and CDR2 (germline): MNHEY, SVGAGI. The CDR3 has 16 residues. J was trimmed by 7 bases and V by 2 bases; bases with no gene match: 9. Written as DNA, the CDR3 is TGTGCCAGCAGTTACGGCGGACAGGGGTCTGAACAGCCCCAGCATTTT. The encoded protein is CASSYGGQGSEQPQHF.

The chain links TRBV19 to TRBJ1-4, with D possibly matching TRBD1 (6 bases). The length of the CDR3 is 14 residues. V was trimmed by 6 bases and J by 5 bases, leaving 13 bases between them. Per germline, CDR1 LNHDA and CDR2 SQIVND (reference sequence). The CDR3 DNA reads as TGTGCCAGTAGGGTAACAGGGCTCAATGAAAAACTGTTTTTT. This translates into CASRVTGLNEKLFF.

The V gene is TRBV10-3, the J gene TRBJ2-2, with TRBD1 as a possible D gene (7 bases). Germline lookup yields CDR1 ENHRY and CDR2 SYGVKD. Deletions cut 3 bases from V and 0 bases from J, with 8 bases between. The CDR3 totals 15 residues. DNA of the CDR3: TGTGCCATCAGTGACAGGGGGGCGAACACCGGGGAGCTGTTTTTT. Translating gives CAISDRGANTGELFF.

J is TRBJ1-2 and V is TRBV9; D is undetermined. Germline values: CDR1 SGDLS, CDR2 YYNGEE. The CDR3 is made up of 14 amino acids. The V gene lost 0 bases and the J gene lost 0 bases, with 6 bases spanning the gap. CDR3 DNA sequence: TGTGCCAGCAGCGTAGCTGGGACTAACTATGGCTACACCTTC. It encodes CASSVAGTNYGYTF.

V is TRBV21-1 and J is TRBJ2-1; the D call of TRBD2 is as the table states it, not checked on the DNA. TRBV21-1 is termed a pseudogene. This CDR3 has 16 amino acids. The CDR3 spells CAPHAGGFNSYNEQFF. In DNA form, the CDR3 reads TGTGCTCCTCACGCGGGGGGCTTCAACTCCTACAATGAGCAGTTCTTC.

The V call is TRBV7-3, the J call TRBJ2-1; perhaps TRBD1 as D (6 bases). Germline V CDR1 and CDR2: SGHTA, FQGTGA. V dropped 1 base and J dropped 2 bases, with 12 bases sitting between them. This CDR3 has 16 amino acids. The CDR3 reads CASSLSGAGAYNEQFF. Here the CDR3 DNA reads TGTGCCAGCAGCTTAAGTGGGGCAGGGGCCTACAATGAGCAGTTCTTC.

The chain uses TRBV24-1 and TRBJ2-2; 9 bases line up with TRBD1. The V gene's germline CDR1 is KGHDR and CDR2 SFDVKD. The CDR3 covers 14 residues. With V trimmed by 11 bases and J by 3 bases, 6 bases remained unmatched. For the CDR3, the DNA is TGTGCCAGTAAAACAGGGGGCGACACCGGGGAGCTGTTTTTT. It yields the protein CASKTGGDTGELFF.

V and J are TRBV2 and TRBJ1-1; no clear D. Trimming left V 5 bases short and J 1 base short, with 5 bases between. CDR1 SNHLY and CDR2 FYNNEI come from the germline V gene. CDR3 length: 12 residues. The CDR3 here is CASSSQNTEAFF. CDR3 DNA sequence: TGTGCCAGCAGTTCACAGAACACTGAAGCTTTCTTT.

The J gene is TRBJ1-2, the V gene TRBV4-1, with a tentative D call TRBD1 (6 bases). CDR1 is MGHRA, CDR2 YSYEKL, per germline. The CDR3 spans 15 residues. V lost 4 bases, J lost 4 bases, and 16 bases lay in between. CDR3 residues: CASSPPTQGIYGYTF. The CDR3 coding sequence is TGCGCCAGCAGCCCCCCCACGCAGGGGATCTATGGCTACACCTTC.

V usage is TRBV19 and J usage is TRBJ1-6; 7 nucleotides match TRBD1. V shed 5 bases and J 1 base; nucleotides not matched to a gene: 2. This CDR3 contains 15 residues. Germline CDR1 LNHDA, CDR2 SQIVND (reference sequence). This chain's CDR3 is CASSSGGSYNSPLHF. The CDR3 region has the DNA TGTGCCAGTAGTTCAGGGGGATCCTATAATTCACCCCTCCACTTT.

The gene calls are TRBV6-5 and TRBJ2-5, with TRBD1 matching 8 bases. V lost 11 bases to trimming and J lost 0 bases; unmatched junction nucleotides: 8. In germline, CDR1 is MNHEY, CDR2 SVGAGI. This CDR3 contains 14 residues. The CDR3, as DNA: TGTGCCGGTAGGACAGGGAACAACCAAGAGACCCAGTACTTC. Protein product: CAGRTGNNQETQYF.

The rearrangement uses TRBV5-1 and TRBJ2-1; D perhaps matches TRBD2 (6 bases). Germline loops: CDR1 SGHRS, CDR2 YFSETQ. Trimming took off 4 bases at V and 1 base at J, with 18 bases between the two ends. The CDR3 runs 17 residues. CDR3 DNA: TGCGCCAGCAGCAACCCGGGACTGTCAACGTCCTACAATGAGCAGTTCTTC. Translated, it gives CASSNPGLSTSYNEQFF.

The chain joins TRBV10-3 to TRBJ2-7, with 10 nucleotides matching TRBD1. The CDR3 runs 15 residues. J was trimmed by 2 bases and V by 0 bases; bases with no gene match: 1. CDR1 is ENHRY and CDR2 is SYGVKD in the germline V gene. The CDR3 nucleotides are TGTGCCATCAGTGAGTCCGGGACAGGGGCCTACGAGCAGTACTTC. It translates to CAISESGTGAYEQYF.

The chain carries TRBV7-9 and TRBJ1-5, with D unresolved. CDR3 length equals 12 residues. Looked up from germline, CDR1 is SEHNR and CDR2 is FQNEAQ (reference sequence). Between the trimmed V and J ends, which lost 5 bases and 1 base, there was a span of 3 bases. In nucleotides, the CDR3 is TGTGCCAGCAGCCAAAGCAATCAGCCCCAGCATTTT. Encoded protein: CASSQSNQPQHF.

The DNA of the CDR3 is TGTGCCAGCAGTTCCTCAGGGAGGACCTACGAGCAGTACTTC. It specifies CASSSSGRTYEQYF. The genes are TRBV6-5 and TRBJ2-7; TRBD2 might be the D (6 bases). This CDR3 is 14 amino acids long. V lost 4 bases and J lost 2, with 12 bases in between. Germline lookup yields CDR1 MNHEY and CDR2 SVGAGI.

This chain connects TRBV29-1 to TRBJ2-5; tentative D call: TRBD2 (5 bases). Germline CDR1 and CDR2: SQVTM and ANQGSEA. This CDR3 is built from 13 residues. Trimming cost V 6 bases and J 4 bases, with 15 bases left between them. The CDR3 loop reads CSVLRGLGETQYF. The CDR3 region has the DNA TGCAGCGTCCTGCGCGGGTTGGGAGAGACCCAGTACTTC.

V and J are TRBV21-1 and TRBJ2-4; no check of the table's D call, TRBD1, against the DNA was made. TRBV21-1 is a pseudogene locus. This CDR3 region has 18 residues. The CDR3 region is CASSNPTDSHLAKNIQYF. The CDR3 DNA follows: TGTGCCAGCAGCAATCCAACCGACAGTCACCTAGCCAAAAACATTCAGTACTTC.

The rearrangement links TRBV5-1 to TRBJ1-2; D remains ambiguous. CDR1 is SGHRS and CDR2 is YFSETQ in the germline V gene. Trimming pared 0 bases from V and 4 bases from J, leaving 7 bases between. This CDR3 is 13 amino acids long. The CDR3 reads CASSLDSLYGYTF. CDR3 nucleotide sequence: TGCGCCAGCAGCTTGGACAGCCTCTATGGCTACACCTTC.

This sequence joins TRBV24-1 and TRBJ2-1; TRBD2 aligns across 9 bases. V lost 5 bases and J lost 5; bases outside the gene matches: 6. Germline lookup yields CDR1 KGHDR and CDR2 SFDVKD. The CDR3 spans 15 residues. The CDR3: CATSAAGGEDNEQFF. The CDR3, as DNA: TGTGCCACCAGTGCAGCGGGGGGAGAGGACAATGAGCAGTTCTTC.

This clone was observed a handful of times. The rearrangement joins TRBV25-1 to TRBJ1-1; no clear D gene. Germline-derived CDR1 and CDR2 are MGHDK and SYGVNS. Trimming left V 4 bases short and J 1 base short, with 7 bases between. This CDR3 region has 13 residues. The CDR3 DNA sequence: TGTGCCAGCAGTGTCTGGGGGAACACTGAAGCTTTCTTT. Translating it yields CASSVWGNTEAFF.